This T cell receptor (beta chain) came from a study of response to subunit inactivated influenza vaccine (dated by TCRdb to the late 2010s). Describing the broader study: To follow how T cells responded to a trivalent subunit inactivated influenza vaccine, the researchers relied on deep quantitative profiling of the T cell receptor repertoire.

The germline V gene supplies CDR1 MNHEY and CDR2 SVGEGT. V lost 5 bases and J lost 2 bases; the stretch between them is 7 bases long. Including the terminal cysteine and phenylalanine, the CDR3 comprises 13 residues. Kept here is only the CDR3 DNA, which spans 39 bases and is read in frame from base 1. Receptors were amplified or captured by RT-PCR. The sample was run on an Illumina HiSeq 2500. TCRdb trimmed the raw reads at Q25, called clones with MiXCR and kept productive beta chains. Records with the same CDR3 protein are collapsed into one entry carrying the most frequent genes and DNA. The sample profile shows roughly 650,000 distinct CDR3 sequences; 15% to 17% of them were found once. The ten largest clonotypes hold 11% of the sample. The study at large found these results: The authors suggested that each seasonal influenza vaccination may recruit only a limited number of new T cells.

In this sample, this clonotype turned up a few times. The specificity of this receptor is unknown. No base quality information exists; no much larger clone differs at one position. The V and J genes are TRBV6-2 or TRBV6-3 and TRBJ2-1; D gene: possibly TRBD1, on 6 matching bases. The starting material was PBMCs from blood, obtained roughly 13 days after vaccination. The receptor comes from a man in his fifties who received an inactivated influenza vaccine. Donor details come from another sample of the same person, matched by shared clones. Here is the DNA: TGTGCCAGCAGTACAGGGCCCTACAATGAGCAGTTCTTC. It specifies CASSTGPYNEQFF.